The rows below give T cell receptor beta chains drawn from one sample of a study of T-cell memory formation after mild COVID-19. TCRdb re-called the 5' RACE reads through MiXCR, storing one row per CDR3 protein. The sample lists a few hundred thousand distinct CDR3 sequences; roughly 20% were seen once. The sample taken for sequencing was PBMCs or a T cell subset sorted from them (not recorded which). These receptors were taken from an adult woman who had mild COVID-19 (a few samples of this study predate the infection). Cell type and time point are not known. The CDR3 runs from the conserved cysteine through the conserved F or W. The order of the fields is J gene, D gene, clone size, V gene, CDR3 DNA, CDR3 protein. A D gene is named only where the DNA matches it firmly. The size field is filled for only some rows; it gives once, few, many or a size class.

j_call: TRBJ2-3
d_call: .
clone_size: few
v_call: TRBV7-9
cdr3_nt: TGTGCCAGTGCCTCCACCACAGATACGCAGTATTTT
cdr3_aa: CASASTTDTQYF

j_call: TRBJ2-2
d_call: .
clone_size: few
v_call: TRBV5-5
cdr3_nt: TGTGCCAGCAGCTCAATGACGTCGGGTCCCGGGGAGCTGTTTTTT
cdr3_aa: CASSSMTSGPGELFF

j_call: TRBJ2-3
d_call: .
clone_size: few
v_call: TRBV4-2
cdr3_nt: TGTGCCAGCAGCCCCAGGGGACTAAACGCAGATACGCAGTATTTT
cdr3_aa: CASSPRGLNADTQYF

j_call: TRBJ2-3
d_call: TRBD1
clone_size: .
v_call: TRBV10-3
cdr3_nt: TGTGCCATCAGTGAGGGGACAGGGCCCCTTTTT
cdr3_aa: CAISEGTGPLF

j_call: TRBJ1-1
d_call: .
clone_size: few
v_call: TRBV12-3/TRBV12-4
cdr3_nt: TGTGCCAGCAGCCCCGGACCTGAAGCTTTCTTT
cdr3_aa: CASSPGPEAFF

j_call: TRBJ2-7
d_call: TRBD1
clone_size: few
v_call: TRBV6-2/TRBV6-3
cdr3_nt: TGTGCCAGCAGCCCGAGGCCGGGACAGGAAGCCTACGAGCAGTACTTC
cdr3_aa: CASSPRPGQEAYEQYF

j_call: TRBJ2-1
d_call: .
clone_size: .
v_call: TRBV5-1
cdr3_nt: TGCGCCAGCAGCTTGGTATTCGGGTATGGTGAGCAGTTCTTC
cdr3_aa: CASSLVFGYGEQFF

j_call: TRBJ1-1
d_call: TRBD1
clone_size: few
v_call: TRBV5-5
cdr3_nt: TGTGCCAGCAGCCGGGACAGGAACCCCTGGAACACTGAAGCTTTCTTT
cdr3_aa: CASSRDRNPWNTEAFF

j_call: TRBJ2-7
d_call: .
clone_size: few
v_call: TRBV12-3/TRBV12-4
cdr3_nt: TGTGCCAGCAGGGGGCTAGCGAGCTCCTACGAGCAGTACTTC
cdr3_aa: CASRGLASSYEQYF

j_call: TRBJ2-5
d_call: .
clone_size: many
v_call: TRBV25-1
cdr3_nt: TGTGCCAGCAGTGACAAAGAGACCCAGTACTTC
cdr3_aa: CASSDKETQYF

j_call: TRBJ2-2
d_call: .
clone_size: few
v_call: TRBV21-1
cdr3_nt: TGTGCCAGCATCCCTCAGCCTAGCGGGAGGGGCACCGGGGAGCTGTTTTTT
cdr3_aa: CASIPQPSGRGTGELFF

j_call: TRBJ2-2
d_call: .
clone_size: few
v_call: TRBV7-9
cdr3_nt: TGTGCCAGCAGCTCGCCGGGCAGGGGAGAGACCGGGGAGCTGTTTTTT
cdr3_aa: CASSSPGRGETGELFF

j_call: TRBJ2-7
d_call: .
clone_size: few
v_call: TRBV29-1
cdr3_nt: TGCAGCGTTGAAGTAGGGATACACAGGGACGAGCAGTACTTC
cdr3_aa: CSVEVGIHRDEQYF

j_call: TRBJ2-7
d_call: .
clone_size: .
v_call: TRBV7-8
cdr3_nt: TGTGCCAGCAGCTCTCCGACTGACAGTTATGGCTCCTACGAGCAGTACTTC
cdr3_aa: CASSSPTDSYGSYEQYF

j_call: TRBJ2-1
d_call: TRBD2
clone_size: .
v_call: TRBV7-2
cdr3_nt: TGTGCCAGCAGCTGGGCTAGCGGGTACAATGAGCAGTTCTTC
cdr3_aa: CASSWASGYNEQFF

j_call: TRBJ1-2
d_call: .
clone_size: .
v_call: TRBV2
cdr3_nt: TGTGCCAGCTTGGGGCTCGGCCTGAACTATGGCTACACCTTC
cdr3_aa: CASLGLGLNYGYTF

j_call: TRBJ1-1
d_call: .
clone_size: few
v_call: TRBV20-1
cdr3_nt: TGCAGTGCTAGAGGGACATTGAACACTGAAGCTTTCTTT
cdr3_aa: CSARGTLNTEAFF

j_call: TRBJ1-3
d_call: .
clone_size: .
v_call: TRBV9
cdr3_nt: TGTGCCAGCAGCCCCCAGAGGATGGGGCCTGGAAACACCATATATTTT
cdr3_aa: CASSPQRMGPGNTIYF

j_call: TRBJ2-5
d_call: TRBD1
clone_size: .
v_call: TRBV7-9
cdr3_nt: TGTGCCAGCAGCTTCCTGGGACAGGGGGTAGGAGAGACCCAGTACTTC
cdr3_aa: CASSFLGQGVGETQYF

j_call: TRBJ2-5
d_call: .
clone_size: .
v_call: TRBV7-2
cdr3_nt: TGTGCCAGCACCACCGGGGGGCTATTGTACCAAGAGACCCAGTACTTC
cdr3_aa: CASTTGGLLYQETQYF

j_call: TRBJ1-5
d_call: TRBD1
clone_size: .
v_call: TRBV7-9
cdr3_nt: TGTGCCAGCAGCCTAGGAGGGACAGGGAGTAATCAGCCCCAGCATTTT
cdr3_aa: CASSLGGTGSNQPQHF

j_call: TRBJ2-3
d_call: TRBD2
clone_size: few
v_call: TRBV20-1
cdr3_nt: TGCAGTGCTAGAGACCCTTCCACGGGGGGGACGAGACTTAGCACAGATACGCAGTATTTT
cdr3_aa: CSARDPSTGGTRLSTDTQYF